This T cell receptor (beta chain) was documented in a study of cytomegalovirus exposure and HLA in healthy donors. Study conclusions and caveats: A prior analysis recorded that most TCR beta V segments were productive about 90% or about 30% of the time. The study labeled approximately 150 TCR beta chains cytomegalovirus-associated. Later genetic work tied a missense DCLRE1C variant to beta-chain V and J trimming.

Germline V gene sequence: CDR1 SGHTS, CDR2 YDEGEE. The CDR3 is 15 amino acids. The V end lost 0 bases, the J end lost 6 bases, and 10 bases lay between the germline ends. Concerning this clone itself: Its antigen is currently unknown.

Primers included in the PCR were 60 Vbeta and 13 Jbeta primers. Repertoires were generated with immunoSEQ multiplex PCR, while TCRdb's copy carries only in-frame clones and drops some. The sample carries some 120,000 clones, 60% to 85% recorded once. Sequencing was carried out using PBMCs. This clonotype originated in a woman aged 18-30 years in good health and CMV-seronegative. The V and J genes are TRBV5-8 and TRBJ1-6; D call uncertain. The CDR3 region is CASSLDAEINSPLHF. The CDR3 bases are TGTGCCAGCAGCTTGGACGCCGAGATTAATTCACCCCTCCACTTT.